One and the same sample provided the 10 T cell receptor beta chains below, sequenced in a study of OX40 agonist ivuxolimab in advanced cancers. Measured with immunoSEQ multiplex PCR; TCRdb has only the in-frame clones, and not every one. The profile shows about 64,000 clones, about 85% of them singletons. Sequencing was performed on CD4+ or CD8+ T cells sorted from blood, taken in a trial of the OX40 agonist ivuxolimab. The receptors here all came from an adult with an advanced solid tumor such as melanoma, head and neck, liver or kidney cancer.

Comments on this clone: Other DNA sequences of this sample code for an identical CDR3. This chain's CDR3 is CASSPRVGATENTEAFF. In nucleotides, the CDR3 is TGCGCCAGCAGCCCCAGGGTAGGGGCTACGGAGAACACTGAAGCTTTCTTT. V gene TRBV5-1 combines with J gene TRBJ1-1; a weak D match, TRBD1 (5 bases). Germline V gives CDR1 SGHRS, CDR2 YFSETQ. The ends were cut back, 4 bases at V and 1 base at J, with 20 bases in the middle. The CDR3 has 17 residues.

This clone was found once. CDR3 amino acids: CASSVAGVSSGNTIYF. Written as DNA, the CDR3 is TGTGCCAGCAGCGTAGCAGGGGTCAGCTCTGGAAACACCATATATTTT. This chain links TRBV9 with TRBJ1-3; a weak D match, TRBD1 (6 bases). Per germline, CDR1 SGDLS and CDR2 YYNGEE. The CDR3 is 16 residues long. Trimming shortened V by 0 bases and J by 0 bases, and 10 bases separated the two germline ends.

The chain couples TRBV7-2 to TRBJ1-1, with D hard to call. Trimming left V 5 bases short and J 0 bases short, with 7 bases between. Germline V gene lookup returns CDR1 SGHTA and CDR2 FQGNSA. This CDR3 is 13 amino acids long. The CDR3 here is CASSLYMNTEAFF. CDR3 nucleotide sequence: TGTGCCAGCAGCCTATACATGAACACTGAAGCTTTCTTT.

V gene TRBV2 combines with J gene TRBJ2-5; 8 bases line up with TRBD1. There are 16 residues in the CDR3. Germline loops: CDR1 SNHLY, CDR2 FYNNEI. Here the CDR3 reads CSTTASRQGISETQYF. CDR3 DNA: TGTTCCACCACGGCTTCTAGACAGGGGATTAGCGAGACCCAGTACTTC.

This chain joins TRBV5-1 and TRBJ2-2; D gene ambiguous. The V gene's germline CDR1 is SGHRS and CDR2 YFSETQ. Trimming removed 1 base at V and 0 bases at J, with 13 bases between. The CDR3 spans 17 residues. The CDR3 DNA reads as TGCGCCAGCAGCTTGTCCTCGCTGTCGTCGAACACCGGGGAGCTGTTTTTT. Its protein product is CASSLSSLSSNTGELFF.

The J gene is TRBJ2-7, the V gene TRBV5-1; 7 nucleotides match TRBD2. The CDR3 is made up of 15 amino acids. Germline V gene sequence: CDR1 SGHRS, CDR2 YFSETQ. The junction had 13 bases not matched to a gene; V was cut back by 5 bases and J by 5 bases. CDR3 in DNA: TGCGCCAGCAGGACTGAGGGCGGGAGAGTCGACGAGCAGTACTTC. Its translation is CASRTEGGRVDEQYF. The full variable domain, in which reference TRBV5-1 and TRBJ2-7 provide the parts outside the CDR3, is KAGVTQTPRYLIKTRGQQVTLSCSPISGHRSVSWYQQTPGQGLQFLFEYFSETQRNKGNFPGRFSGRQFSNSRSEMNVSTLELGDSALYLCASRTEGGRVDEQYFGPGTRLTVT.

CDR3 bases: TGTGCCAGCAGCTTAGATCTAGCGGGCACAGATACGCAGTATTTT. Translated, it gives CASSLDLAGTDTQYF. V usage is TRBV7-2 and J usage is TRBJ2-3, with TRBD2 matching 7 bases. Per germline, CDR1 SGHTA and CDR2 FQGNSA. V lost 1 base and J lost 1; bases outside the gene matches: 2. The CDR3 length is 15 residues.

The chain couples TRBV28 to TRBJ1-6, with 7 bases aligning to TRBD1. The germline gives CDR1 MDHEN, CDR2 SYDVKM. With 4 bases clipped from V and 7 bases from J, the junction kept 1 base outside the gene matches. This CDR3 is built from 13 residues. The CDR3 DNA reads TGTGCCAGCAGTTGGGACAGAAATTCACCCCTCCACTTT. Protein product: CASSWDRNSPLHF.

This clone appeared a single time. The genes are TRBV5-1 and TRBJ1-6; a weak D match, TRBD1 (6 bases). Per germline, CDR1 SGHRS and CDR2 YFSETQ. The V and J ends lost 5 bases and 10 bases respectively, with 16 bases between them. CDR3 size: 14 residues. CDR3 in amino acids: CASRIQGIGSPLHF. CDR3 sequence (DNA): TGCGCCAGCAGGATACAGGGAATTGGCTCACCCCTCCACTTT.

This clone was seen a single time. The chain is built from TRBV21-1 and TRBJ1-2; no check of the table's D call, TRBD1, against the DNA was made. TRBV21-1 is reported as a pseudogene. This CDR3 has 12 amino acids. The CDR3 bases are TGTGCCAGCAGCAGGGGACAGGCGGGCTACACCTTC. It translates to CASSRGQAGYTF.